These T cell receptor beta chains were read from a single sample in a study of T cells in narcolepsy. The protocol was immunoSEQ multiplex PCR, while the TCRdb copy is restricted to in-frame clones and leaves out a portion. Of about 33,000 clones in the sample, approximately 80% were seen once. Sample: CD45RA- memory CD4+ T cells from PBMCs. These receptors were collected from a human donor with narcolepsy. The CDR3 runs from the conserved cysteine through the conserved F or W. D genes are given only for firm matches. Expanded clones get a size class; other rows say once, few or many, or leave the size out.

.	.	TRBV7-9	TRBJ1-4	CASSSRGELFF	TGTGCCAGCAGCTCCAGGGGTGAACTGTTTTTT
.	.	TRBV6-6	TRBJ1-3	CASSPPTDSPGNTIYF	TGTGCCAGCAGTCCTCCGACAGACTCCCCTGGAAACACCATATATTTT
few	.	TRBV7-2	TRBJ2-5	CASSTYVAYQETQYF	TGTGCCAGCAGCACCTATGTTGCGTACCAAGAGACCCAGTACTTC
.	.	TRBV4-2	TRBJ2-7	CASSRGTNYEQYF	TGTGCCAGCAGCCGCGGGACAAACTACGAGCAGTACTTC
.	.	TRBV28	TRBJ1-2	CASSLGQRSGYTF	TGTGCCAGCAGTCTTGGACAGAGGAGCGGCTACACCTTC
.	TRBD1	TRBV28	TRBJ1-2	CASTEGAGTTYGYTF	TGTGCCAGCACCGAGGGGGCAGGGACGACCTATGGCTACACCTTC
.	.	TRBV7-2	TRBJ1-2	CASSPEVFYGYTF	TGTGCCAGCAGCCCGGAGGTTTTCTATGGCTACACCTTC
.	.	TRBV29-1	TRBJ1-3	CSVRQSSGNTIYF	TGCAGCGTCCGACAGAGCTCTGGAAACACCATATATTTT
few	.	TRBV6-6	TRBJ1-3	CASSALMGSAGNTIYF	TGTGCCAGCAGCGCCCTGATGGGGTCGGCTGGAAACACCATATATTTT
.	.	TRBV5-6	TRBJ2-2	CASSFRSASLNTGELFF	TGTGCCAGCAGCTTCCGATCAGCCTCCCTGAACACCGGGGAGCTGTTTTTT
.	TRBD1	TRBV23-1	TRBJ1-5	CASSQDEEGANQPQHF	TGCGCCAGCAGTCAAGATGAGGAGGGGGCTAATCAGCCCCAGCATTTT
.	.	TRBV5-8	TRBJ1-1	CASSLIGLDTEAFF	TGTGCCAGCAGCTTAATCGGGTTGGACACTGAAGCTTTCTTT
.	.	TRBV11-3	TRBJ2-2	CASSSWRQGNTGELFF	TGTGCCAGCAGCTCCTGGAGGCAGGGGAACACCGGGGAGCTGTTTTTT
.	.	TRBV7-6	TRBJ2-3	CASSLVGTDTQYF	TGTGCCAGCAGCTTAGTGGGCACAGATACGCAGTATTTT
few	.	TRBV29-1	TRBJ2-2	CSVARGTGLSGELFF	TGCAGCGTCGCCAGGGGAACAGGGCTAAGCGGGGAGCTGTTTTTT
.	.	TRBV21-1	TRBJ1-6	CASRGWRRGNSPLHF	TGTGCCAGCAGAGGGTGGAGGAGGGGGAATTCACCCCTCCACTTT
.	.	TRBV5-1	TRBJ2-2	CASSPRQYTGELFF	TGCGCCAGCAGCCCAAGGCAGTACACCGGGGAGCTGTTTTTT
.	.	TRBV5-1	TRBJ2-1	CASSGLAGNEQFF	TGCGCCAGCAGCGGGCTTGCGGGCAATGAGCAGTTCTTC
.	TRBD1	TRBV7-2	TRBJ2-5	CASSSQQGATPETQYF	TGTGCCAGCAGCTCCCAACAGGGGGCTACCCCAGAGACCCAGTACTTC
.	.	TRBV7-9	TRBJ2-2	CASSLNWAGELFF	TGTGCCAGCAGCTTAAATTGGGCCGGGGAGCTGTTTTTT
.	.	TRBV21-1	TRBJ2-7	CASSTHRLYRVAYEQYF	TGTGCCAGCAGCACCCATCGATTATACAGGGTCGCCTACGAGCAGTACTTC
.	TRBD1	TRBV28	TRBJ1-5	CATAGTGGNQPQHF	TGTGCCACGGCGGGTACAGGGGGCAATCAGCCCCAGCATTTT
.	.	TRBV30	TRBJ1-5	CAWSDGGLGGGIQPQHF	TGTGCCTGGAGCGATGGGGGGCTCGGGGGCGGGATTCAGCCCCAGCATTTT
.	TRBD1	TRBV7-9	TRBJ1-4	CASNLRGQGIATNEKLFF	TGTGCCAGCAACTTAAGAGGACAGGGTATTGCGACTAATGAAAAACTGTTTTTT
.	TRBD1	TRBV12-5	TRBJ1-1	CASGTGGQNTEAFF	TGTGCTAGTGGGACAGGGGGTCAGAACACTGAAGCTTTCTTT
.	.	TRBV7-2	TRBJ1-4	CASSLGPHVGTNEKLFF	TGTGCCAGCAGCTTAGGTCCCCATGTAGGCACTAATGAAAAACTGTTTTTT
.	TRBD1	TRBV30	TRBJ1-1	CAGSRDRAGEAFF	TGTGCCGGGTCCCGGGACAGGGCAGGTGAAGCTTTCTTT
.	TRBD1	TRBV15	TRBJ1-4	CATSFGQGSNEKLFF	TGTGCCACCAGCTTTGGACAGGGGTCTAATGAAAAACTGTTTTTT
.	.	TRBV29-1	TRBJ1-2	CSVVVTARGNYGYTF	TGCAGCGTTGTGGTTACTGCCAGGGGCAACTATGGCTACACCTTC
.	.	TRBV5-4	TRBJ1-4	CASSLVVPNEKLFF	TGTGCCAGCAGCTTGGTGGTTCCCAATGAAAAACTGTTTTTT
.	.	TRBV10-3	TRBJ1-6	CAISTGTNNSPLHF	TGTGCCATCAGCACCGGGACTAATAATTCACCCCTCCACTTT
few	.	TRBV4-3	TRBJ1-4	CASSHRTVNEKLFF	TGCGCCAGCAGCCATAGGACAGTTAATGAAAAACTGTTTTTT
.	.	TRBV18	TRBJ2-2	CASSPGEGELFF	TGTGCCAGCTCACCGGGGGAAGGGGAGCTGTTTTTT
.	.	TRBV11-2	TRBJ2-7	CASSPYGSSYEQYF	TGTGCCAGCAGCCCCTACGGAAGCTCCTACGAGCAGTACTTC
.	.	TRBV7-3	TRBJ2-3	CASSLGHQSDTQYF	TGTGCCAGCAGCCTGGGACACCAAAGTGATACGCAGTATTTT
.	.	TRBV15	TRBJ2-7	CATSRIRGGGSEQYF	TGTGCCACCAGCAGAATACGTGGAGGAGGGTCCGAGCAGTACTTC
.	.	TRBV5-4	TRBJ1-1	CASSRDPTSPTEAFF	TGTGCCAGCAGCCGGGACCCAACCTCACCCACTGAAGCTTTCTTT
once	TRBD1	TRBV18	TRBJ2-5	CASSPQGQGETQYF	TGTGCCAGCTCACCTCAAGGACAGGGGGAGACCCAGTACTTC
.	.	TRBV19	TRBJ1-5	CASSTGGTGQPQHF	TGTGCCAGTAGTACTGGGGGAACGGGTCAGCCCCAGCATTTT
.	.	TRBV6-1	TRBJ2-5	CASSEVFRETQYF	TGTGCCAGCAGTGAAGTTTTCAGAGAGACCCAGTACTTC
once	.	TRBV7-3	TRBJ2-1	CASSVGGPYNEQFF	TGTGCCAGCAGCGTCGGGGGGCCCTACAATGAGCAGTTCTTC
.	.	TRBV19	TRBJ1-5	CASSSQAHQPQHF	TGTGCCAGTAGTTCACAGGCTCATCAGCCCCAGCACTTT
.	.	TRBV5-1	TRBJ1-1	CASSLARNRENTEAFF	TGCGCCAGCAGCCTAGCGAGGAACAGGGAGAACACTGAAGCTTTCTTT
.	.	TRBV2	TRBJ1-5	CASASNQPQHF	TGTGCCAGCGCTAGCAATCAGCCCCAGCATTTT
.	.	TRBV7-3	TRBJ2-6	CASSLGVGANVLTF	TGTGCCAGCAGCTTGGGCGTTGGGGCCAACGTCCTGACTTTC
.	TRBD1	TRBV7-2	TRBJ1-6	CASSPRGHDNSPLHF	TGTGCCAGCAGCCCCAGGGGGCACGATAATTCACCCCTCCACTTT
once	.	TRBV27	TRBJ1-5	CASSRTDGNQPQHF	TGTGCCAGCAGTCGGACAGATGGAAATCAGCCCCAGCATTTT
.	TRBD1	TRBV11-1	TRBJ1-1	CASRYTGGKTEAFF	TGTGCCAGCAGATACACAGGGGGGAAGACTGAAGCTTTCTTT
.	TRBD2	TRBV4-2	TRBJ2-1	CASSQDPRGGAGEQFF	TGTGCCAGCAGCCAAGATCCTCGCGGGGGGGCCGGTGAGCAGTTCTTC
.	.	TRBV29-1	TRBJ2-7	CSVSQDSSYEQYF	TGCAGCGTTTCTCAGGACAGCAGCTACGAGCAGTACTTC
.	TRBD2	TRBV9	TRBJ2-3	CASSVGAGPTDTQYF	TGTGCCAGCAGCGTAGGAGCGGGGCCCACAGATACGCAGTATTTT
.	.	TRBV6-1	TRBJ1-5	CASSVIGAAQPQHF	TGTGCCAGCAGTGTGATCGGGGCGGCTCAGCCCCAGCATTTT
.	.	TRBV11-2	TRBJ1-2	CASSFVHGYTF	TGTGCCAGCAGCTTCGTCCATGGCTACACCTTC
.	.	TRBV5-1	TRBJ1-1	CASRAREGGPNTEAFF	TGCGCCAGCAGGGCCCGGGAGGGTGGGCCGAACACTGAAGCTTTCTTT
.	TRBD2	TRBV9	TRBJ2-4	CASSVDGGGAKNIQYF	TGTGCCAGCAGCGTAGATGGCGGGGGAGCCAAAAACATTCAGTACTTC
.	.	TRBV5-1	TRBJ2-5	CASSLGSGSRYQETQYF	TGCGCCAGCAGCTTGGGCTCAGGATCCCGGTACCAAGAGACCCAGTACTTC
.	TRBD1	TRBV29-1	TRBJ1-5	CSATTGGGLYSNQPQHF	TGCAGCGCCACCACAGGGGGCGGGCTCTATAGCAATCAGCCCCAGCATTTT
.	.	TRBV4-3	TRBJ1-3	CASSQLYRVQDSGNTIYF	TGCGCCAGCAGCCAACTATACAGGGTCCAAGACTCTGGAAACACCATATATTTT
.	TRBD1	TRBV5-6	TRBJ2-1	CASSSTGGGLTMSEQFF	TGTGCCAGCAGCTCTACAGGGGGCGGCTTAACAATGAGTGAGCAGTTCTTC
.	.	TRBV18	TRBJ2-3	CASSRAGGGTDTQYF	TGTGCCAGCTCTCGGGCGGGCGGGGGCACAGATACGCAGTATTTT